A selection of T cell receptor beta chains follows, all from one sample in a study of cytomegalovirus exposure and HLA in healthy donors. Some clones are missing from TCRdb's copy, which holds only in-frame ones; the method was immunoSEQ multiplex PCR. Altogether some 170,000 clones are present, about 72% being singletons, with the ten largest covering approximately 1.3%. Input material: PBMCs. The receptors stem from a man aged 55 to 70 in good health and CMV-seronegative. Both conserved end residues are trimmed from each CDR3.

ASRDNLSTGELF TRBV28
ASTPDGGAGGSNEQF TRBV19
ASSDLAGDEQY TRBV6-4
ASSLVLHRGGTEAF TRBV7-2
AWGTASPLH TRBV30
ASSLGGTPTNYGYT TRBV28
ASKSGTGRAGELF TRBV4-3
ASSFGSGINTGELF TRBV7-9
ASSLARVGIHQETQY TRBV7-9
ASSTGTDTQY TRBV28
ASSGLVSTDTQY TRBV27
ASSSIAGGGKNIQY TRBV7-2
ASSSSTGTGRNSPLH TRBV7-2
ASYASGAQETQY TRBV27
ASSPTGDNSPLH TRBV9
ASSLVGTQETQY TRBV5-6
ASSESLRQPQH TRBV6-1
AWSVLWDRGLGIDSDTQY TRBV30
ASSSRTSGATQY TRBV5-4
ASSHRGQETQY TRBV7-7
SVGTSGPYEQY TRBV29-1
ARLDKPVP TRBV19
ASSLVGYNEQF TRBV7-9
IPVRDTQY TRBV19
ASMPTSRVGELF TRBV19
ASSAGTSFEQY TRBV27
ASSLWQQETQY TRBV5-1
ASSQDWSGGAIPQTQY TRBV4-3
ASSLSGGASGELF TRBV7-3
ASSPQTGLSDEKLF TRBV18
AISDFRGTDTQY TRBV10-3
ASSLGLATYEQY TRBV5-1
ATSSGLAGTKNIQY TRBV15
ASSDGTGYPNEQY TRBV10-1
ASSLARTGVNEQF TRBV7-6
ASSLSIYEQY TRBV7-9
ASSLGGVADEKLF TRBV5-1
ASMGAQGAGGYT TRBV6-1
AWSRGTDNGYT TRBV30
AISETGRGYSNQPQH TRBV10-3
ASRNDYSGEGYT TRBV6-6
ASSVVLSDEQF TRBV9
ASSIQGAGEQY TRBV19
ASSHTGTLRSEDNYNEQF TRBV21-1
ASSYGRAAPGNTIY TRBV6-5
ASSLRQGDTGELF TRBV4-3
AISAGQGREQY TRBV10-3
AISERQGALGNTIY TRBV10-3
ASSQDLAGGLIAKNIQY TRBV4-3
ASSSKATSGTITGELF TRBV5-6
ASRLAGAGVTQY TRBV19
ASSPRTSSQETQY TRBV27
ASSLAGGAGNTIY TRBV5-1
ASSQDPGLPGVHEQY TRBV4-3